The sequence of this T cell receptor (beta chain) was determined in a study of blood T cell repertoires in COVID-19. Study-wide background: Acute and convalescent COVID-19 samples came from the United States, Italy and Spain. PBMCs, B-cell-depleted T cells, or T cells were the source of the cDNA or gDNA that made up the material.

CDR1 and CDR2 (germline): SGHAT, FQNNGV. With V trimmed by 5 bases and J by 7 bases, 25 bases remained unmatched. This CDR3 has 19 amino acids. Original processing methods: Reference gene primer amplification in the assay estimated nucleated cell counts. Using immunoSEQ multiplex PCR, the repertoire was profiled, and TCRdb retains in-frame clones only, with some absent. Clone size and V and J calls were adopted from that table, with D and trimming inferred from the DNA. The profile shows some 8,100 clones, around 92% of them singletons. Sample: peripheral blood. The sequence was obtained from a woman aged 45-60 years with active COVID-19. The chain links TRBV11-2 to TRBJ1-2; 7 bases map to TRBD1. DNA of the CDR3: TGTGCCAGCAGCCCCTTAATACCCGACATCCGACAGGGCTTGGGTGGCTACACCTTC. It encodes CASSPLIPDIRQGLGGYTF. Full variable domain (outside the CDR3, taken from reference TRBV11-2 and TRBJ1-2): EAGVAQSPRYKIIEKRQSVAFWCNPISGHATLYWYQQILGQGPKLLIQFQNNGVVDDSQLPKDRFSAERLKGVDSTLKIQPAKLEDSAVYLCASSPLIPDIRQGLGGYTFGSGTRLTVV.